This TCR beta chain was recorded in a study of cytomegalovirus exposure and HLA in healthy donors (dated by TCRdb to about 2017). In terms of the full investigation: An earlier analysis of several hundred of the donors reported 250 to 350 Gb of sequence data and about 100 million unique TCR beta sequences from some 180 million T cells. Roughly 300 gigabases of sequencing data and 70 million to 100 million unique TCR sequences made up an early release that covered about 640 HLA-typed donors. The genetic ancestry cluster associated with self-reported Caucasian donors included 65% to 90% of the 350 to 500 genotyped donors. The study was designed to test whether signatures of past pathogen exposure could be identified by cataloging public T cell receptors. The study used immunosequencing to profile the T cell repertoires of several hundred subjects and linked those repertoires to cytomegalovirus serostatus. Along with the approximately 650-subject first cohort, a separate validation cohort of around 110 different subjects was used. To predict cytomegalovirus infection status, the study brought together high-throughput TCR immunosequencing, statistical association of individual TCRs with disease status, and machine learning. To study patterns of TCR occurrence, a later analysis re-analyzed previously published TCR beta repertoires from 666 donors and added high-resolution HLA genotyping. The later analysis used no new phenotypic data to find candidate immune exposures, relying instead on TCR beta sequences and their occurrence across donors. An earlier analysis of approximately 630 of the donors applied high-throughput TCR beta sequencing to assess whether each TCR beta V gene segment acted as functional or pseudogenic. Alongside the repertoire data, information on donor age, sex, ethnicity and CMV serostatus was compiled. In a later genetic analysis, genome-wide SNP genotypes for about 65% of the roughly 700 donors were used, and that subset was treated as a discovery cohort. Every discovery cohort repertoire had been produced on one sequencing platform. HLA typing included class I and class II loci at four-digit resolution. The number of donors typed differed by locus, with about 629-630 for A, B, C, DRB1 and DQB1, roughly 550 for DQA1, approximately 580 for DPA1, and some 470 for DPB1. Four or five DR-DQ haplotypes were handled as single units for association and clustering because linkage in the cohort was strong. Among roughly 400 genotyped donors of the cohort, an average of around 240,000 unique TCR beta nucleotide sequences were sequenced per donor, roughly a sixth of them non-productive.

The cohort was made up of hundreds of healthy bone marrow donors. At the time of sampling, all cohort members were nominally healthy, though unrecorded immune exposures were likely present. The donor was CMV seropositive and belonged to the group of about 290 seropositive cohort members. A peripheral blood sample was provided by each donor, and peripheral blood mononuclear cells were used for TCR beta sequencing. The Qiagen DNeasy Blood Extraction Kit was used to extract genomic DNA from the blood cell samples. Note on this clone: No cognate antigen has been identified for it. The input lacks base qualities; no much larger clone sits a single base away.

The study at large found these results: A further reported finding was that TCR beta sequences accurately predicted the HLA-A and HLA-B alleles for most subjects in the first cohort. The study gave a list of around 170 TCR beta chains associated with cytomegalovirus. In a later analysis, several top co-occurrence clusters were reported to appear linked to parvovirus B19, influenza, CMV and Epstein-Barr virus. In both the original and validation cohorts, the classifier was reported to diagnose cytomegalovirus status with high specificity and sensitivity. According to a later genetic analysis, donors in an Asian-associated ancestry cluster had fewer N-insertions in productive TCRs than the approximately 690-donor mean. In vitro tests confirmed that a few of the cytomegalovirus-associated TCR beta chains recognize cytomegalovirus antigens. According to a later analysis, TCR association rates differed among HLA loci, with DRB1 alleles showing the most associated TCRs and HLA-C alleles showing the fewest. Correlated functional status among segregating V segments might reflect linkage disequilibrium, but an unknown experimental factor could not be ruled out. Strong co-occurrence of HLA alleles, especially DR and DQ, made assigning TCR associations to individual alleles difficult. A later analysis associated about 16,000 TCR beta sequences with specific HLA alleles at a false discovery rate of 0.05. The 87-base-pair reads could not distinguish some IMGT-functional V segments, including TRBV6-2 and TRBV6-3, so those segments were excluded. A later analysis found that most CMV-associated TCR beta chains appeared HLA-restricted, with HLA associations seemingly driven largely by CMV exposure. The only immune exposure information available for the cohort was CMV serostatus. Sequencing depth was assumed to be roughly uniform across donors in the presence/absence analyses, though that assumption may not hold. According to the authors, the approach could potentially be generalized to other disease states and immunological phenotypes. In a later genetic analysis, a missense DCLRE1C variant was associated with V-gene and J-gene trimming of TCR beta chains, and the association was replicated in an independent cohort. This cohort had only TCR beta chains sequenced, and the lack of alpha or paired-chain data limited which features could be detected. A later analysis found that HLA-associated TCR beta chains were more clonally expanded and had lower generation probabilities than equally common non-associated chains. HLA typing was unavailable for some donors at each locus, so association tests used only the typed subset. A cluster of highly shared sequence variants was judged likely to represent a technical artifact of the sequencing pipeline. The earlier analysis of almost 600 of the donors excluded some 16 rarely observed V segments, including chromosome 9 orphons, because counts were too low. In an earlier analysis of 450 to 750 of the donors, most TCR beta V segments appeared in productive rearrangements about 90% or about 30% of the time, broadly matching IMGT annotations. While some public TCRs were present in many individuals, most TCR sequences turned up only very rarely across donors.

The library relied on the immunoSEQ multiplex PCR assay. A mixture of 60 forward primers for TCR Vbeta segments and 13 reverse primers for TCR Jbeta segments was used in the multiplex PCR. The CDR3 region of rearranged TCR beta genes was amplified from genomic DNA with a multiplex PCR assay. The amplified TCR beta libraries were sequenced on the Illumina HiSeq System as 87-base-pair reads. On the study's bioinformatics: In a later analysis, 77 million or so unique TCR beta chains were counted across the roughly 670 repertoires, and roughly 11 million of these chains were shared by at least two donors. A nearest-neighbor algorithm error-corrected the raw reads and collapsed the reads into unique sequences, merging closely related sequences to remove PCR and sequencing errors. CDR3 sequences were aligned to IMGT reference sequences to assign V, D and J gene segments. For a sequence to be retained, a match of at least six nucleotides to both a V gene segment and a J gene segment was required. Rearrangements were classified as productive when the CDR3 lacked stop codons and remained in frame with V and J, and all other rearrangements were classified as non-productive. Following IMGT convention, CDR3 was defined as the stretch from the second conserved V-encoded cysteine to the conserved J-encoded phenylalanine. The earlier analysis of about 530 of the donors excluded any sequence lacking an unambiguous match to a single V gene segment. An earlier analysis of 587 of the donors called V segments functional above 56.7% productive rearrangements and segregating when the between-donor standard deviation exceeded 5%. A statistical classification framework was developed to diagnose cytomegalovirus status using the catalog of TCR beta chain sequences. In a later analysis, V and J genes were assigned by comparing TCR nucleotide sequences against IMGT/GENE-DB human TR gene sequences. A later analysis assigned CDR3 sequences and most-parsimonious VDJ recombination scenarios with the TCRdist pipeline. In a later analysis, each TCR beta chain was defined by its CDR3 amino acid sequence together with its V-gene family, and reads lacking a unique V-gene family were excluded. To address suspected cross-contamination and a sequencing artifact, a later analysis removed 450 to 700 highly shared, low-generation-probability nucleotide sequences. In a later analysis, a clonal expansion index was calculated for each public chain from normalized within-repertoire ranks of inferred template counts. In a later analysis, generation probabilities were computed using a VDJ recombination model fitted to out-of-frame rearrangements, and the results were checked against IGoR. In a later analysis, hypergeometric tests were used to score TCR-TCR, TCR-HLA and TCR-CMV co-occurrence, with a repertoire-size bias correction applied to TCR pairs. False discovery rates were estimated in a later analysis by permuting HLA or CMV assignments 20 times. In a later analysis, co-occurring TCRs were grouped using DBSCAN, and TCRdist sequence similarity was added for clustering within HLA-allele-positive subsets. Co-occurrence clustering excluded repertoires with fewer than 30,000 or more than 120,000 public chains, plus five with anomalous nucleotide sharing. The table comes from immuneACCESS by way of TCRdb, which keeps in-frame sequences with V and J called. Part of the clones is missing from these tables; in studies checked, under half for an unresolved V gene and the rest for unknown reasons. V and J calls and clone size are copied from that table; D and trimming were computed from the DNA. This sample lists about 300,000 clones; roughly 90% were detected once. The leading ten clones occupy less than 4.5% of the sample.

The germline V gene (reference sequence) supplies CDR1 SGHAT and CDR2 FQDESV. V and J lose 3 bases and 0 bases, and a span of 9 bases separates them. Spanning cysteine to phenylalanine, the CDR3 consists of 15 amino acids. Only the CDR3 part of the read is kept: 45 bases, read in frame from the first base. The TCR comes from a man aged 40-49 years in good health and CMV-seropositive. The chain joins TRBV11-1 to TRBJ2-1; a tentative D match to TRBD1 spans 5 bases. The specimen was PBMCs. The sequenced DNA is TGTGCCAGCAGCTTTAGGGGAAGCTCCTACAATGAGCAGTTCTTC. This codes for CASSFRGSSYNEQFF.